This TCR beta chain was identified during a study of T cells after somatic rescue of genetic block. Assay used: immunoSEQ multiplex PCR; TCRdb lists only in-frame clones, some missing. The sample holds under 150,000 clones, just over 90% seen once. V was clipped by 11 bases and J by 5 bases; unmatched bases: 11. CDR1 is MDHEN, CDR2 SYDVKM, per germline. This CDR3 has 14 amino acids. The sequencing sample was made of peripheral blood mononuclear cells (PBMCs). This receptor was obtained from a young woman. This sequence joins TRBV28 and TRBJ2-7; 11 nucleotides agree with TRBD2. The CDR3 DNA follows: TGTGCCGTGATTAGCGGGGGGGCCAACCACGAGCAGTACTTC. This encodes CAVISGGANHEQYF.